This T cell receptor beta chain was retrieved from a study of tumor and adjacent non-tumor tissue in lung cancer. Regarding this clonotype: Because the CDR3 is missing its conserved closing phenylalanine or tryptophan, this is likely a read error.

Germline V gene sequence: CDR1 SGHNT, CDR2 YENEEA. This CDR3 contains 18 residues. RNA was extracted from bulk tissue without any cell sorting. Distant lung tissue was collected more than 3 cm away from the tumor edge. TCRbeta libraries were built with three rounds of nested PCR, modified from ARM-PCR. Via MiXCR, TCRdb re-called the multiplex PCR reads, giving one row per CDR3 protein. The table records around 82,000 distinct CDR3 sequences, roughly 80% of them present only once. Sequenced: distant non-tumor lung tissue. The chain uses TRBV11-3 and TRBJ1-1; unclear D gene. The clonotype was recovered from a man in his fifties or sixties with non-small cell lung cancer. DNA of the CDR3: TGTGGCAGCAGCATAACGCCGAATCTTTATGGTCGGAACACTGAAGCTTTCTCT. Translating it yields CGSSITPNLYGRNTEAFS.